Listed here is a single TCR beta chain. Its cognate antigen has yet to be identified. Within one base of it there is no much larger clone, and no base qualities were kept. The donors were healthy, HIV-negative adults who had no recently reported acute infections or vaccinations. Every donor was a Caucasian adult living in Nashville, Tennessee, USA. For unsorted samples, 80 million to 100 million PBMCs were counted, and genomic DNA was extracted using the QIAamp DNA Blood Mini kit. Blood was collected by leukapheresis, and PBMCs were isolated by Ficoll-Histopaque density gradient centrifugation and then cryopreserved in liquid nitrogen vapor phase. The data are from a study of shared clonotypes between healthy human individuals (dated by TCRdb to between 2020 and 2021). Describing the broader study: The cohort comprised a couple of women and three men aged 18 to 49 years. Per donor, leukapheresis produced somewhere between about 0.85 and 8.9 billion PBMCs. To increase sequencing depth and limit assay-specific biases, different laboratories used diverse techniques to prepare libraries and sequence TCR repertoires. Blood TCR repertoires of five healthy adults were deeply sequenced to estimate repertoire size and the extent of clonotype sharing between individuals.

Paper-wide results and their limitations: Sampling was limited to blood, and TCR repertoires in tissue likely differ from TCR repertoires in blood. Pairwise subsampling indicated that sequencing depth was expected to affect the degree of clonotype sharing among donors. Because the study included a small number of donors, the genetic and exposure-history diversity represented was limited.

Using the deep immunoSEQ assay, TCR CDR3 regions were amplified from genomic DNA by multiplex PCR. Extracted genomic DNA from each cell subset was distributed evenly across all wells of several immunoSEQ 96-well plates, and each plate was treated as a replicate. For unsorted PBMC, each replicate PCR was loaded with around 300 ng genomic DNA, equivalent to tens of thousands of T cell genomes. Ten immunoSEQ deep assay plates were used to sequence the unsorted PBMC genomic DNA. Purified libraries were quantified with a Qubit 3.0 fluorometer, sized on a Bioanalyzer 2100, and re-quantified with the KAPA Library Quantification kit. Every immunoSEQ 96-well plate was sequenced on a separate single-read 150-cycle Illumina NextSeq 550 flow cell. From the authors' description of their analysis: Because the immunoSEQ output held only junctional sequences and lacked quality scores, the filtering could not match the filtering applied to full-length reads. To assign V/J genes and CDR3, sequences were annotated against IMGT germline references using PyIR, a Python wrapper for IgBLAST v1.9. Reads were removed for weak V/J assignments (E-value above 1e-6), missing CDR3, stop codons, out-of-frame junctions, or ambiguous translated residues. V3J clonotypes were defined as sequences sharing the same inferred V gene, J gene, and CDR3 amino acid sequence. Percentage overlap between repertoires was computed as shared unique clonotypes divided by the size of the smaller repertoire. Repertoire richness was assessed with RTK rarefaction, the Chao1 estimator, and Recon v2.1 estimates of unobserved clonotypes. In TCRdb, the immuneACCESS table is reduced to in-frame sequences with V and J assigned. These tables do not hold every clone; where another copy was compared, an unresolved V gene accounts for under half, and the others remain unexplained. That table gives V, J and clone size, and the DNA gave D and trimming. This sample has 530,000 or so clones in its table, and almost 80% of those were observed once. The ten top clones hold around 13% of the sample.

V has 1 base trimmed and J has 7 bases trimmed; junction bases matching no gene number 9. CDR1 and CDR2, looked up from the germline V gene, are SGHVS and FQNEAQ. Taken from cysteine to phenylalanine, the CDR3 has 16 residues. The only DNA kept is the CDR3, 48 bases in frame from the first base. The sample was PBMCs. This chain is built from TRBV7-8 and TRBJ2-1; 8 central nucleotides agree with TRBD2. The TCR comes from a woman in her 40s in good health. Some clones in this sample may be carry-over from other donors' samples. The nucleotides read TGTGCCAGCAGCTTAGTGGGTAGCGGGGAGAAAAATGAGCAGTTCTTC. Its product reads: CASSLVGSGEKNEQFF.